The 5 T cell receptor beta chains below were found in one sample sequenced in a study of beta chain features in type 1 diabetes. Notes on the study in general: Shortening of TCRB CDR3s, moderate but significant, appeared in all four CD4+ subsets of Type 1 diabetes patients.

No antigens are known for them. The isolated RNA, all of it, was reverse transcribed, so expressed TCRB transcripts were what got sequenced. Profiled with immunoSEQ multiplex PCR; TCRdb holds only in-frame clones, not every one. The sample has some 44,000 clones; roughly 70% are singletons. Sequenced material: Tregs from blood. These receptors all stem from a woman younger than 35 with type 1 diabetes.

This clone was counted a few times. The chain couples TRBV29-1 to TRBJ2-7; maybe TRBD2 (6 bases). The CDR3 totals 13 residues. The V gene lost 5 bases and the J gene lost 3 bases, with 14 bases spanning the gap. The germline V gene encodes CDR1 SQVTM and CDR2 ANQGSEA. DNA for the CDR3: TGCAGCGTTTCCGGGGGAGTCAGCTACGAGCAGTACTTC. It encodes CSVSGGVSYEQYF.

The chain joins TRBV10-2 to TRBJ2-3; possible D gene TRBD2, 5 bases. V was cut by 6 bases and J by 4 bases, with 11 bases left in between. Germline values: CDR1 WSHSY, CDR2 SAAADI. This CDR3 region has 13 residues. CDR3 protein: CASRDLGADTQYF. The DNA of the CDR3 is TGCGCCAGCAGGGACCTCGGGGCAGATACGCAGTATTTT.

This clone has a single count. The chain carries TRBV6-5 and TRBJ2-1; TRBD1 matches at 8 bases. V lost 0 bases, J lost 2 bases, and 3 bases stayed unmatched. Germline CDR1 and CDR2: MNHEY and SVGAGI. This CDR3 has 16 amino acids. As DNA, the CDR3 is TGTGCCAGCAGTTACTCGGGGACAGGAGCCTACAATGAGCAGTTCTTC. Translated, it gives CASSYSGTGAYNEQFF.

The chain links TRBV6-6 to TRBJ2-6; no clear D gene. The CDR3 length is 16 residues. CDR1 and CDR2 from the germline V gene are MNHNY and SVGAGI (reference sequence). Trimming left V 10 bases short and J 4 bases short, with 20 bases between. DNA of the CDR3: TGTGCCACCCTATTAGTGATGAGAAACGGGGCCAACGTCCTGACTTTC. Translating it yields CATLLVMRNGANVLTF.

This chain uses TRBV15 with TRBJ1-5; D possibly corresponds to TRBD1 (5 bases). CDR3 length equals 14 residues. Germline assignment: CDR1 LNHNV and CDR2 YYDKDF (reference sequence). Between the trimmed V and J ends, which lost 1 base and 7 bases, there was a span of 11 bases. CDR3 in DNA: TGTGCCACCAGCAGAGTAGGGGTCGGGCAGCCCCAGCATTTT. Protein: CATSRVGVGQPQHF.